The 23 T cell receptor beta chains presented below share a single source sample, sequenced in a study of blood T cell repertoires in COVID-19. Produced via immunoSEQ multiplex PCR; TCRdb's table is partial and in-frame only. The sample lists tens of thousands of clones, 85% to 90% seen once, with more than 14% in the top ten. The source material was peripheral blood. The receptors come from a woman aged 70-85 years with acute or convalescent COVID-19.

The chain uses TRBV5-1 and TRBJ1-2; 7 bases match TRBD1. This CDR3 spans 15 amino acids. In germline, CDR1 is SGHRS, CDR2 YFSETQ. With V trimmed by 0 bases and J by 4 bases, 6 bases remained unmatched. CDR3 sequence reads: CASSLVAGTAYGYTF. CDR3 in DNA: TGCGCCAGCAGCTTGGTAGCCGGGACAGCCTATGGCTACACCTTC.

This chain connects TRBV7-9 to TRBJ2-2; TRBD1 matches 10 bases. V lost 5 bases to trimming and J lost 0 bases; unmatched junction nucleotides: 3. Germline V gene sequence: CDR1 SEHNR, CDR2 FQNEAQ (reference sequence). The CDR3 contains 16 residues. The CDR3 DNA follows: TGTGCCAGCAGCGAGACAGGGGGCGCGAACACCGGGGAGCTGTTTTTT. As protein: CASSETGGANTGELFF. Using reference TRBV7-9 and TRBJ2-2 for the parts outside the CDR3, the full variable domain is DTGVSQNPRHKITKRGQNVTFRCDPISEHNRLYWYRQTLGQGPEFLTYFQNEAQLEKSRLLSDRFSAERPKGSFSTLEIQRTEQGDSAMYLCASSETGGANTGELFFGEGSRLTVL.

The rearrangement uses TRBV12-5 and TRBJ1-1, with no clear D. The CDR3 consists of 13 residues. CDR1 and CDR2 (germline): LGHNT, FRNRAP. V shed 1 base and J shed 4 bases, with 7 bases lying between them. CDR3 amino acids: CASGLGQPTEAFF. CDR3 coding DNA: TGTGCTAGTGGTTTGGGACAACCCACTGAAGCTTTCTTT.

The V and J genes are TRBV19 and TRBJ2-1; 7 positions agree with TRBD2. CDR1 LNHDA and CDR2 SQIVND come from the germline V gene (reference sequence). The CDR3 has 16 residues. V gave up 3 bases and J gave up 6 bases; unmatched junction bases: 11. CDR3 DNA sequence: TGTGCCAGTAGTATTCTGGCTAGCGGTCTTCGCAATGAGCAGTTCTTC. Amino acids: CASSILASGLRNEQFF. Full variable domain (rest looked up from reference TRBV19 and TRBJ2-1): DGGITQSPKYLFRKEGQNVTLSCEQNLNHDAMYWYRQDPGQGLRLIYYSQIVNDFQKGDIAEGYSVSREKKESFPLTVTSAQKNPTAFYLCASSILASGLRNEQFFGPGTRLTVL.

This clone occurred once. The chain links TRBV3-1 (or the pseudogene TRBV3-2) to TRBJ2-5; 9 bases are a match to TRBD2. Looked up from germline, CDR1 is LGHDT and CDR2 is YNNKEL (reference sequence). The CDR3 sequence is 18 residues long. The junction had 11 bases not matched to a gene; V was cut back by 1 base and J by 2 bases. The CDR3 DNA follows: TGTGCCAGCAGCCAAGTATTAGCGGGGGCCCTGGGTCAAGAGACCCAGTACTTC. Its translation is CASSQVLAGALGQETQYF.

CDR3 DNA: TGTGCCAGTAGGCCTGGGATGGGGCAGGGTGAGGCTCAGCCCCAGCATTTT. Its protein is CASRPGMGQGEAQPQHF. V is TRBV19 and J is TRBJ1-5; D perhaps matches TRBD1 (5 bases). Trimming took 6 bases from V and 6 from J, leaving 24 bases between them. Per germline, CDR1 LNHDA and CDR2 SQIVND (reference sequence). This CDR3 region has 17 residues.

The chain uses TRBV19 and TRBJ1-6; TRBD1 aligns across 8 bases. This CDR3 is built from 16 residues. The V gene's germline CDR1 is LNHDA and CDR2 SQIVND (reference sequence). The V segment lost 5 bases and the J segment 7 bases; nucleotides outside the gene matches: 10. Written as DNA, the CDR3 is TGTGCCAGTAGTGACAGGGGAGGGTCGGGGAATTCACCCCTCCACTTT. It yields the protein CASSDRGGSGNSPLHF.

This sequence joins TRBV6-5 and TRBJ1-4; TRBD1 matches 9 bases. V trimming: 8 bases; J trimming: 2 bases; junction bases outside the gene matches: 0. CDR1 is MNHEY and CDR2 is SVGAGI in the germline V gene. This CDR3 is 13 amino acids long. This CDR3 is CASGQGTNEKLFF. CDR3 bases: TGTGCCAGCGGACAGGGGACTAATGAAAAACTGTTTTTT.

V and J are TRBV9 and TRBJ2-1; TRBD2 might be the D (5 bases). The CDR3 consists of 15 residues. Germline-derived CDR1 and CDR2 are SGDLS and YYNGEE. Between the trimmed V and J ends, which lost 3 bases and 8 bases, there was a span of 18 bases. The CDR3, as DNA: TGTGCCAGCAGCGCTCGAGGCGCGGAGGTGGATGAGCAGTTCTTC. Translated, it gives CASSARGAEVDEQFF.

The V call is TRBV7-2, the J call TRBJ1-5; TRBD1 is a possible D gene (6 bases). Looked up from germline, CDR1 is SGHTA and CDR2 is FQGNSA. Between the trimmed V and J ends, which lost 4 bases and 0 bases, there was a span of 16 bases. CDR3 length: 17 residues. CDR3 bases: TGTGCCAGCAGCTCTTACGGGGGGGCGAATAGCAATCAGCCCCAGCATTTT. As protein: CASSSYGGANSNQPQHF.

V is TRBV6-5 and J is TRBJ1-3; D ambiguous. Germline CDR1 is MNHEY and CDR2 is SVGAGI. V was clipped by 7 bases and J by 0 bases, with 4 bases between them. The CDR3 is 12 amino acids. The CDR3 region is CASKSSGNTIYF. As DNA, the CDR3 is TGTGCCAGCAAGAGCTCTGGAAACACCATATATTTT.

The genes are TRBV7-2 and TRBJ2-3; D gene unclear. V gave up 5 bases and J gave up 1 base, with 13 bases separating them. Germline assignment: CDR1 SGHTA and CDR2 FQGNSA. CDR3 length: 15 residues. The CDR3 here is CASSPDSLGTDTQYF. The CDR3 nucleotides are TGTGCCAGCAGCCCTGACTCATTAGGCACAGATACGCAGTATTTT.

The CDR3 DNA follows: TGTGCCAGCAGCCAAGATTCCCAGGGCGCTGAAAAACTGTTTTTT. Amino acids: CASSQDSQGAEKLFF. The chain has TRBV3-1 (or the pseudogene TRBV3-2) and TRBJ1-4; tentative D call: TRBD1 (5 bases). This CDR3 spans 15 amino acids. From germline, CDR1 is LGHDT and CDR2 YNNKEL (reference sequence). V lost 0 bases and J 7 bases, leaving 12 bases between the germline ends.

CDR3 nucleotide sequence: TGCGCCAGCAGCTTCCTAGGACAGGGCGGCACAGATACGCAGTATTTT. It yields the protein CASSFLGQGGTDTQYF. The V and J genes are TRBV5-1 and TRBJ2-3, with 8 nucleotides matching TRBD1. This CDR3 has 16 residues. J gave up 1 base and V 2 bases, and 6 bases lay outside the gene matches. Germline V gene lookup returns CDR1 SGHRS and CDR2 YFSETQ.

The chain employs TRBV11-2 and TRBJ2-7; D gene unclear. The CDR3 runs 16 residues. V dropped 2 bases and J dropped 1 base, with 15 bases sitting between them. In germline, CDR1 is SGHAT, CDR2 FQNNGV. CDR3 nucleotides: TGTGCCAGCAGCTTAAGCTCCGGGTTGCCTTCCTACGAGCAGTACGTC. Protein product: CASSLSSGLPSYEQYV.

V gene TRBV4-1 combines with J gene TRBJ2-1; D not resolved. Germline-derived CDR1 and CDR2 are MGHRA and YSYEKL. The CDR3 spans 14 residues. V was pared by 3 bases and J by 5 bases, with 11 bases between. The CDR3 bases are TGCGCCAGCAGCCAGGTCGCGGAAAACAATGAGCAGTTCTTC. Encoded protein: CASSQVAENNEQFF.

The chain joins TRBV2 to TRBJ1-2; the match to TRBD1 covers 8 bases. CDR1 and CDR2 (germline): SNHLY, FYNNEI. V was pared by 4 bases and J by 4 bases, with 8 bases of the junction left unmatched. The CDR3 runs 15 residues. The CDR3 protein is CASSGRDRRLYGYTF. CDR3 in DNA: TGTGCCAGCAGTGGCCGGGACAGGCGCCTCTATGGCTACACCTTC.

V usage is TRBV6-5 and J usage is TRBJ2-7, with a weak D call TRBD1 (6 bases). Germline values: CDR1 MNHEY, CDR2 SVGAGI. V lost 8 bases and J 0 bases, leaving 11 bases between the germline ends. CDR3 size: 13 residues. The CDR3 spells CASVRQASYEQYV. The CDR3, as DNA: TGTGCCAGCGTGCGACAGGCCTCCTACGAGCAGTACGTC.

The CDR3 DNA is TGTGCCAGCAGTTCAGGAAATTCACCCCTCCACTTT. Residues: CASSSGNSPLHF. The chain recombines TRBV7-9 with TRBJ1-6; D gene ambiguous. From germline, CDR1 is SEHNR and CDR2 FQNEAQ (reference sequence). CDR3 length: 12 residues. With 6 bases removed from V and 7 bases from J, the gap between germline ends came to 7 bases.

This chain connects TRBV7-2 to TRBJ2-7, with TRBD1 as a possible D gene (6 bases). Trimming removed 1 base at V and 9 bases at J, with 22 bases between. This CDR3 spans 16 amino acids. Germline V gene lookup returns CDR1 SGHTA and CDR2 FQGNSA. The CDR3 is CASSLGGLQGPTRQYV. The CDR3 nucleotides are TGTGCCAGCAGCTTAGGGGGATTACAGGGTCCTACGAGGCAGTACGTC.

This chain links TRBV6-6 with TRBJ1-5; D gene ambiguous. Germline assignment: CDR1 MNHNY and CDR2 SVGAGI (reference sequence). The V end was cut by 0 bases, the J end by 3 bases, with 9 bases between. This CDR3 comprises 15 residues. The CDR3 nucleotides read TGTGCCAGCAGTTACTCTCTCGCGCTCAATCAGCCCCAGCATTTT. Residues: CASSYSLALNQPQHF.

The chain couples TRBV12-5 to TRBJ2-1; 9 bases are a match to TRBD2. Germline CDR1 is LGHNT and CDR2 is FRNRAP. The CDR3 consists of 15 residues. V was pared by 8 bases and J by 6 bases, with 11 bases of the junction left unmatched. The CDR3 DNA reads TGTGCTAGTCCCATCGGCTCTAGCGGGGCCAATGAGCAGTTCTTC. This gives the protein CASPIGSSGANEQFF. The whole variable domain, filled in from reference TRBV12-5 and TRBJ2-1, reads DARVTQTPRHKVTEMGQEVTMRCQPILGHNTVFWYRQTMMQGLELLAYFRNRAPLDDSGMPKDRFSAEMPDATLATLKIQPSEPRDSAVYFCASPIGSSGANEQFFGPGTRLTVL.

The J gene is TRBJ2-3, the V gene TRBV3-1 (or the pseudogene TRBV3-2), with 8 bases identical to TRBD1. The V gene's germline CDR1 is LGHDT and CDR2 YNNKEL (reference sequence). There are 21 residues in the CDR3. J was trimmed by 5 bases and V by 0 bases; bases with no gene match: 22. The CDR3 region has the DNA TGTGCCAGCAGCCAAGATTTAGTTCCATCAGATCTCGTGGACAGGGAAGATACGCAGTATTTT. Amino acids: CASSQDLVPSDLVDREDTQYF.